The clone carrying this TCR beta chain was seen many times. The antigen remains unidentified. Germline CDR1 is SGHTA and CDR2 is FQGTGA. The CDR3 covers 14 residues. V lost 5 bases, J lost 6 bases, and 5 bases stayed unmatched. Building of the TCR beta libraries involved iRepertoire HTBI primers and Arm-PCR of CDR3 regions. Under the authors' procedure: The samples yielded roughly 60 TRBV and 14 TRBJ segments. In TCRdb, the multiplex PCR reads were re-called with MiXCR into one record per CDR3 protein. These V and J calls originate from TCRdb's pipeline instead of the authors' own analysis. The sample lists under 400,000 distinct CDR3 sequences, approximately 15% occurring once. This entry belongs to a study of regulatory T cells in long-lasting Graves disease. The time point here: newly diagnosed GD, antithyroid drugs for less than 3 months. Construction of the TCR library relied on RNA isolated from PBMCs. The authors drew approximately 9 milliliters of peripheral blood into EDTA tubes.

Study results and caveats: Favored gene segments in persistent disease were TRBV28, TRBJ1-2 and TRBJ2-5.

The sample was also reused in another study, on T cells in Graves' hyperthyroidism and ophthalmopathy. Per that paper: In the first-round RT-PCR of the TCR CDR3, the HTBI primer set was used.

The receptor comes from a man aged 40-49 years with Graves disease. Sequences were derived from peripheral blood mononuclear cells (PBMCs), sampled at new diagnosis, from a patient treated with antithyroid drugs. The chain carries TRBV7-3 and TRBJ2-4; the match to TRBD1 covers 9 bases. In nucleotides, the CDR3 is TGTGCCAGCAGCGTGATGGGACAGGGAAACATTCAGTACTTC. This translates into CASSVMGQGNIQYF.